Listed below are T cell receptor beta chains from one sample, sequenced in a study of T cell repertoires in cytomegalovirus infection. Each CDR3 protein gets one entry after TCRdb re-called the reads with MiXCR. In the table there are nearly 700,000 distinct CDR3 sequences, around a third of which are singletons. The antigens of these receptors remain unknown. Sequenced here: cultured PBMCs, sampled from culture after CMV antigen stimulation. Receptors originate from a human donor in good health (CMV status not recorded). Some clones in this sample may be carry-over from other donors' samples. The CDR3 runs from the conserved cysteine through the conserved F or W. The D gene is left open where the match is weak. Clone size is shown for a subset of rows, as once, few, many or a class of expanded clone.

TRBJ1-5,NA,TRBV6-5,NA,CASRPGVEHQPQHF,TGTGCCAGCAGGCCTGGGGTTGAACATCAGCCCCAGCATTTT
TRBJ1-1,many,TRBV7-2,NA,CASNYLVDTEAFF,TGTGCCAGCAACTACCTGGTTGACACTGAAGCTTTCTTT
TRBJ2-2,NA,TRBV7-8,NA,CASSLGVGPIGELFF,TGTGCCAGCAGCTTAGGGGTAGGGCCTATCGGGGAGCTGTTTTTT
TRBJ2-3,once,TRBV20-1,TRBD2,CSLEIAGATDTQYF,TGCAGTCTAGAAATAGCGGGGGCGACAGATACGCAGTATTTT
TRBJ2-1,many,TRBV4-2,NA,CASSQGVEGYNEQFF,TGTGCCAGCAGCCAAGGTGTAGAAGGGTACAATGAGCAGTTCTTC
TRBJ2-5,few,TRBV6-1,TRBD1,CASIRDRGGETQYF,TGTGCCAGCATCCGGGACAGGGGAGGGGAGACCCAGTACTTC
TRBJ2-5,NA,TRBV25-1,NA,CASSPSRQETQYF,TGTGCCAGCAGCCCATCCCGACAAGAGACCCAGTACTTC
TRBJ1-2,few,TRBV10-3,NA,CAISESKDRTNYGYTF,TGTGCCATCAGTGAGTCGAAGGACAGAACTAACTATGGCTACACCTTC
TRBJ1-5,many,TRBV7-8,TRBD1,CASSLVGTANQPQHF,TGTGCCAGCAGCTTAGTTGGGACAGCAAATCAGCCCCAGCATTTT
TRBJ1-1,few,TRBV10-3,NA,CAISDPQGRNTEAFF,TGTGCCATCAGTGATCCACAGGGAAGGAACACTGAAGCTTTCTTT
TRBJ1-5,few,TRBV28,NA,CASSFTGPGQPQHF,TGTGCCAGCAGTTTCACAGGGCCGGGTCAGCCCCAGCATTTT
TRBJ2-3,NA,TRBV3-1,TRBD2,CASSAGTSGAGAGDTQYF,TGTGCCAGCAGCGCCGGGACTAGCGGGGCGGGCGCTGGAGATACGCAGTATTTT
TRBJ2-7,many,TRBV7-2,TRBD2,CASSLAGGGAYEQYF,TGTGCCAGCAGCTTAGCCGGCGGGGGGGCCTACGAGCAGTACTTC
TRBJ2-7,once,TRBV4-1,NA,CASSQVTGRGSEQYF,TGCGCCAGCAGCCAAGTAACGGGACGGGGCTCCGAGCAGTACTTC
TRBJ2-1,few,TRBV6-2/TRBV6-3,TRBD2,CASSYLLAANEQFF,TGTGCCAGCAGTTATCTACTAGCGGCCAATGAGCAGTTCTTC
TRBJ1-4,NA,TRBV18,NA,CASSPPSASNEKLFF,TGTGCCAGCTCACCACCCAGCGCATCGAATGAAAAACTGTTTTTT
TRBJ1-5,few,TRBV7-2,TRBD1,CASSWDRVRPQHF,TGTGCCAGCAGCTGGGACAGGGTTAGGCCCCAGCATTTT
TRBJ2-5,NA,TRBV10-3,NA,CAIRLGGEETQYF,TGTGCCATCAGACTAGGAGGGGAAGAGACCCAGTACTTC
TRBJ2-5,NA,TRBV7-2,NA,CASSPRGREELKTQYF,TGTGCCAGCAGCCCGAGGGGGCGGGAGGAGTTGAAGACCCAGTACTTC
TRBJ1-3,many,TRBV7-6,NA,CASSLSGVSSGNTIYF,TGTGCCAGCAGCTTATCCGGGGTCAGCTCTGGAAACACCATATATTTT
TRBJ2-5,few,TRBV7-6,TRBD2,CVPRTSGEETQYF,TGTGTTCCCAGGACTAGCGGGGAAGAGACCCAGTACTTC
TRBJ2-7,few,TRBV20-1,NA,CSATGGVSSYEQYF,TGCAGTGCTACGGGCGGGGTAAGCTCCTACGAGCAGTACTTC
TRBJ2-7,NA,TRBV5-6,TRBD2,CASIHWGLADSNYEQYF,TGTGCCAGCATCCATTGGGGACTAGCGGACTCAAACTACGAGCAGTACTTC
TRBJ2-7,few,TRBV6-1,TRBD2,CASSGMAGGRLSLRMNEQYF,TGTGCCAGCAGTGGTATGGCGGGGGGCCGGCTTTCTCTCCGCATGAACGAGCAGTACTTC
TRBJ1-4,NA,TRBV23-1,NA,CASSLPGIRSGKLFF,TGCGCCAGCAGTCTACCGGGGATAAGATCGGGGAAACTGTTTTTT
TRBJ2-5,NA,TRBV9,TRBD2,CASSAGLAGGQQETQYF,TGTGCCAGCAGCGCCGGACTAGCGGGAGGGCAACAAGAGACCCAGTACTTC
TRBJ2-7,many,TRBV7-2,NA,CASSLAWGHEQYF,TGTGCCAGCAGCTTAGCCTGGGGCCACGAGCAGTACTTC